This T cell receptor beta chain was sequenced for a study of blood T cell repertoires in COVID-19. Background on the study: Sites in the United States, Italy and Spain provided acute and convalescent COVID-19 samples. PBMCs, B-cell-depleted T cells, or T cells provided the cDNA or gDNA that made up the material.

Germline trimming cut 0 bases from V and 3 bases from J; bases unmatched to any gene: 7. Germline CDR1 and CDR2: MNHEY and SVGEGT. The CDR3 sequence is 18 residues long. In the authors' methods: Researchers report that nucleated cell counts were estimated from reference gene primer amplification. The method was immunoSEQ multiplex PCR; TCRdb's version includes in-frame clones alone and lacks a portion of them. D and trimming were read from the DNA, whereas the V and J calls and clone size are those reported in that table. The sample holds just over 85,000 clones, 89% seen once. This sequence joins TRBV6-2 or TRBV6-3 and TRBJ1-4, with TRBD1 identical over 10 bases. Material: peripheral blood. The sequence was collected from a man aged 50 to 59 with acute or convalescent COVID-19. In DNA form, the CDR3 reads TGTGCCAGCAGTTACTCCGGGACAGGGGAGGCGGCTAATGAAAAACTGTTTTTT. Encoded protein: CASSYSGTGEAANEKLFF.